The 7 T cell receptor beta chains given below trace back to one sample, sequenced in a study of blood T cell repertoires in COVID-19. Clones were read by immunoSEQ multiplex PCR, and TCRdb kept only the in-frame ones, dropping some. This table holds 110,000 or so clones, around 90% found once. The source material was peripheral blood. The receptor source for this set is a woman between 45 and 65 years old with acute or convalescent COVID-19.

The chain combines TRBV9 with TRBJ1-2; D is uncertain. V lost 4 bases, J lost 3 bases, and 13 bases lay in between. In germline, CDR1 is SGDLS, CDR2 YYNGEE. This CDR3 region has 14 residues. DNA for the CDR3: TGTGCCAGCAGCCCCCAGAGGGATTACTATGGCTACACCTTC. This translates into CASSPQRDYYGYTF.

The rearrangement joins TRBV14 to TRBJ2-3; D gene unclear. Germline V gene data show CDR1 as SGHDN and CDR2 as FVKESK. Trimming took off 6 bases at V and 0 bases at J, with 7 bases between the two ends. The CDR3 is 13 amino acids. CDR3 sequence reads: CASSRFSTDTQYF. The CDR3 DNA reads as TGTGCCAGCAGTCGGTTTAGCACAGATACGCAGTATTTT.

This chain uses TRBV10-3 with TRBJ2-2; the match to TRBD1 covers 7 bases. V lost 4 bases to trimming and J lost 4 bases; unmatched junction nucleotides: 6. Germline V gives CDR1 ENHRY, CDR2 SYGVKD. The CDR3 is 15 amino acids. CDR3 sequence: CAISGNRGGTGELFF. The CDR3 DNA reads as TGTGCCATCAGTGGTAACAGGGGCGGCACCGGGGAGCTGTTTTTT.

The chain joins TRBV30 to TRBJ2-7; 8 bases align to TRBD2. The CDR3 is 15 residues long. Losses at the gene ends were 0 bases for V and 0 bases for J; bases not matched to a gene: 4. The germline V gene has CDR1 GTSNPN and CDR2 SVGIG (reference sequence). CDR3 in DNA: TGTGCCTGGAGTGTCTTAGCGGGGATCTCCTACGAGCAGTACTTC. Residues: CAWSVLAGISYEQYF.

The rearrangement joins TRBV5-1 to TRBJ1-5; weak D call: TRBD1 (5 bases). The CDR3 is 14 amino acids. CDR1 SGHRS and CDR2 YFSETQ come from the germline V gene. The ends were cut back, 5 bases at V and 1 base at J, with 10 bases in the middle. The CDR3 region is CASRATESNQPQHF. The CDR3 DNA follows: TGCGCCAGCAGGGCGACAGAGAGCAATCAGCCCCAGCATTTT.

This clone was picked up a small number of times. The rearrangement uses TRBV25-1 and TRBJ2-7, with TRBD2 as a possible D gene (5 bases). Germline V gene sequence: CDR1 MGHDK, CDR2 SYGVNS. CDR3 size: 12 residues. Trimming removed 4 bases at V and 4 bases at J, with 8 bases between. The CDR3 nucleotides are TGTGCCAGCAGTGGGAGGATTTACGAGCAGTACTTC. Translating gives CASSGRIYEQYF.

The J gene is TRBJ1-4, the V gene TRBV7-9, with D maybe TRBD1 (5 bases). This CDR3 has 15 residues. Germline CDR1 and CDR2: SEHNR and FQNEAQ (reference sequence). Trimming cost V 3 bases and J 4 bases, with 12 bases left between them. In DNA, the CDR3 is TGTGCCAGCAGCTTTGATTTGACAGATAATGAAAAACTGTTTTTT. It specifies CASSFDLTDNEKLFF.